The 11 T cell receptor beta chains below were found in one sample sequenced in a study of stem cell transplantation in POMP-related autoinflammatory disease. The repertoire was sequenced with immunoSEQ multiplex PCR; TCRdb's copy has only in-frame clones and lacks some. Among more than 25,000 clones, around 88% were seen once, and the ten largest hold 0.7% to 0.9%. The sequences come from CD4+ T cells from PBMCs, collected before stem cell transplantation. These receptor sequences come from a human donor with POMP-related autoinflammation and immune dysregulation (PRAID).

The chain has TRBV5-6 and TRBJ2-7; 9 bases are shared with TRBD1. V shed 4 bases, J shed 0 bases, and the junction held 5 bases outside the gene matches. The CDR3 contains 15 residues. From germline, CDR1 is SGHDT and CDR2 YYEEEE. The CDR3 spells CASSRTGANSYEQYF. CDR3 bases: TGTGCCAGCAGCAGGACAGGGGCGAACTCCTACGAGCAGTACTTC.

The chain couples TRBV7-9 to TRBJ2-3; no reliable D call. V lost 1 base to trimming and J lost 1 base, with 9 bases between them. Per germline, CDR1 SEHNR and CDR2 FQNEAQ (reference sequence). This CDR3 contains 15 residues. The CDR3 region is CASSLEAVGTDTQYF. CDR3 bases: TGTGCCAGCAGCTTAGAGGCAGTCGGCACAGATACGCAGTATTTT. Combining the CDR3 with reference TRBV7-9 and TRBJ2-3 gives the whole variable domain DTGVSQNPRHKITKRGQNVTFRCDPISEHNRLYWYRQTLGQGPEFLTYFQNEAQLEKSRLLSDRFSAERPKGSFSTLEIQRTEQGDSAMYLCASSLEAVGTDTQYFGPGTRLTVL.

There are a few counts of this clone. The genes are TRBV7-2 and TRBJ2-7, with D unresolved. This CDR3 has 14 amino acids. Germline CDR1 reads SGHTA; CDR2 reads FQGNSA. The V end lost 1 base, the J end lost 3 bases, and 10 bases lay between the germline ends. Written as DNA, the CDR3 is TGTGCCAGCAGCTTAGTTGGGCTGTACTACGAGCAGTACTTC. Its translation is CASSLVGLYYEQYF. Variable domain in full (rest from reference TRBV7-2 and TRBJ2-7): GAGVSQSPSNKVTEKGKDVELRCDPISGHTALYWYRQSLGQGLEFLIYFQGNSAPDKSGLPSDRFSAERTGGSVSTLTIQRTQQEDSAVYLCASSLVGLYYEQYFGPGTRLTVT.

The rearrangement uses TRBV10-1 and TRBJ2-1, with TRBD2 identical over 11 bases. This CDR3 is built from 16 residues. Trimming took 0 bases from V and 5 from J; bases not matched to a gene: 3. From germline, CDR1 is WNHNN and CDR2 SYGVQD (reference sequence). Written as DNA, the CDR3 is TGCGCCAGCAGTGAGTCGGCTAGCGGGAGGCACAATGAGCAGTTCTTC. Amino acids: CASSESASGRHNEQFF.

The rearrangement uses TRBV6-5 and TRBJ2-7; 10 positions agree with TRBD2. The CDR3 spans 14 residues. V gave up 7 bases and J gave up 2 bases; unmatched junction bases: 5. Germline V gene data show CDR1 as MNHEY and CDR2 as SVGAGI. As DNA, the CDR3 is TGTGCCAGCATCCCTAGCGGGAGACCCTACGAGCAGTACTTC. This sequence encodes CASIPSGRPYEQYF.

The chain is built from TRBV14 and TRBJ1-2; weak D call: TRBD1 (5 bases). The CDR3 runs to 14 residues. Germline loops: CDR1 SGHDN, CDR2 FVKESK. Trimming stripped 0 bases from V and 8 bases from J, with 13 bases between. CDR3 sequence (DNA): TGTGCCAGCAGCCAAGATTGGAGGGGCGGGGGCTACACCTTC. Its protein is CASSQDWRGGGYTF.

V gene TRBV7-8 combines with J gene TRBJ1-2; D is perhaps TRBD1 (5 bases). This CDR3 spans 13 amino acids. V was shortened by 2 bases and J by 6 bases, with 10 bases between the two germline ends. Germline lookup yields CDR1 SGHVS and CDR2 FQNEAQ. Written as DNA, the CDR3 is TGTGCCAGCAGCTTATGGGGCGCCGATGGCTACACCTTC. It is translated as CASSLWGADGYTF.

This chain connects TRBV25-1 to TRBJ2-5, with 9 bases that match TRBD2. V gave up 2 bases and J gave up 4 bases; unmatched junction bases: 5. Germline lookup yields CDR1 MGHDK and CDR2 SYGVNS. This CDR3 is 15 amino acids long. DNA for the CDR3: TGTGCCAGCAGTGAAGCAAGCGGGGGGCGAGAGACCCAGTACTTC. The encoded protein is CASSEASGGRETQYF.

This clone appeared a few times. This chain connects TRBV5-1 to TRBJ1-2, with a tentative D call TRBD1 (6 bases). The germline V gene encodes CDR1 SGHRS and CDR2 YFSETQ. CDR3 length: 16 amino acids. V lost 4 bases, J lost 4 bases, and 20 bases lay in between. The CDR3 spells CASSPFRAGAVYGYTF. The CDR3 coding sequence is TGCGCCAGCAGCCCCTTTCGAGCAGGGGCCGTCTATGGCTACACCTTC. Complete variable domain (other parts from reference TRBV5-1 and TRBJ1-2): KAGVTQTPRYLIKTRGQQVTLSCSPISGHRSVSWYQQTPGQGLQFLFEYFSETQRNKGNFPGRFSGRQFSNSRSEMNVSTLELGDSALYLCASSPFRAGAVYGYTFGSGTRLTVV.

The CDR3 here is CASSYRAAGYEQYF. The CDR3 nucleotides read TGTGCCAGCAGTTACAGGGCAGCCGGCTACGAGCAGTACTTC. The V gene is TRBV6-6, the J gene TRBJ2-7; D is uncertain. Trimming shortened V by 2 bases and J by 3 bases, and 11 bases separated the two germline ends. CDR1 is MNHNY and CDR2 is SVGAGI in the germline V gene (reference sequence). The CDR3 has 14 residues.

Here the CDR3 DNA reads TGTGCCAGCAGTAACAGGGACAGGGTCCACGAGCAGTACTTC. Translation: CASSNRDRVHEQYF. The rearrangement joins TRBV2 to TRBJ2-7, with 9 bases aligning to TRBD1. CDR3 size: 14 residues. CDR1 is SNHLY, CDR2 FYNNEI, per germline. After removal of 5 bases from V and 5 bases from J, the junction contained 7 bases not matched to a gene.